Below are 29 T cell receptor beta chains sequenced from a single sample in a study of cytomegalovirus exposure and HLA in healthy donors. PCR amplification relied on 60 Vbeta primers (plus 13 Jbeta primers). Sequencing used immunoSEQ multiplex PCR; TCRdb keeps in-frame clones, though not all of them. The sample consists of about 50,000 clones, roughly 73% of them appearing once. The sample was PBMCs. The receptor set was obtained from a woman aged 40 to 50 in good health and CMV-seropositive.

V usage is TRBV15 and J usage is TRBJ2-7, with D perhaps TRBD2 (6 bases). Trimming took 0 bases from V and 3 from J, leaving 15 bases between them. CDR1 and CDR2 (germline): LNHNV, YYDKDF (reference sequence). This CDR3 contains 16 residues. The CDR3 spells CATSRDGAGRYYEQYF. CDR3 nucleotides: TGTGCCACCAGCAGAGATGGGGCGGGAAGGTACTACGAGCAGTACTTC. Supplemented by reference TRBV15 and TRBJ2-7, the full variable domain reads DAMVIQNPRYQVTQFGKPVTLSCSQTLNHNVMYWYQQKSSQAPKLLFHYYDKDFNNEADTPDNFQSRRPNTSFCFLDIRSPGLGDTAMYLCATSRDGAGRYYEQYFGPGTRLTVT.

This chain joins TRBV11-2 and TRBJ1-1; D is undetermined. Deletions cut 7 bases from V and 5 bases from J, with 26 bases between. The CDR3 is 17 amino acids. In germline, CDR1 is SGHAT, CDR2 FQNNGV. The CDR3 loop is CASTPGWADRRGTEAFF. The CDR3 DNA sequence: TGTGCCAGCACCCCGGGGTGGGCGGACCGGAGAGGAACTGAAGCTTTCTTT. Full variable domain (rest looked up from reference TRBV11-2 and TRBJ1-1): EAGVAQSPRYKIIEKRQSVAFWCNPISGHATLYWYQQILGQGPKLLIQFQNNGVVDDSQLPKDRFSAERLKGVDSTLKIQPAKLEDSAVYLCASTPGWADRRGTEAFFGQGTRLTVV.

The V gene is TRBV6-1, the J gene TRBJ1-5; D unresolved. The V gene's germline CDR1 is MNHNS and CDR2 SASEGT. V was pared by 2 bases and J by 9 bases, with 11 bases between. The CDR3 has 13 amino acids. Here the CDR3 reads CASSESGPPPQHF. The CDR3 DNA is TGTGCCAGCAGTGAATCGGGTCCTCCGCCCCAGCATTTT.

The chain employs TRBV11-3 and TRBJ2-1; tentative D call: TRBD1 (6 bases). The germline CDR1 and CDR2 sequences are SGHNT and YENEEA. The germline V and J ends were trimmed by 0 bases and 7 bases, with 7 bases remaining between them. This CDR3 is built from 13 residues. CDR3 amino acids: CASSLDTGNEQFF. The CDR3 DNA is TGTGCCAGCAGCTTAGATACAGGGAATGAGCAGTTCTTC.

CDR3 sequence (DNA): TGTGCCAGCAGCTTCCTCTCCCTGGAGACCCAGTACTTC. This gives the protein CASSFLSLETQYF. The chain links TRBV7-2 to TRBJ2-5; D remains unclear. Trimming removed 3 bases at V and 5 bases at J, with 10 bases between. The length of the CDR3 is 13 residues. The germline V gene has CDR1 SGHTA and CDR2 FQGNSA.

This chain joins TRBV6-1 and TRBJ2-4, with 9 nucleotides matching TRBD1. CDR1 MNHNS and CDR2 SASEGT come from the germline V gene. This CDR3 is 13 amino acids long. J lost 8 bases, V lost 6 bases, and 5 bases had no gene match. The CDR3 protein is CASRGTGRDIQYF. In nucleotides, the CDR3 is TGTGCCAGCAGGGGGACAGGGCGGGACATTCAGTACTTC.

The chain is built from TRBV28 and TRBJ1-1; no definite D call. CDR3 length equals 12 residues. V was shortened by 5 bases and J by 6 bases, with 10 bases between the two germline ends. The germline V gene encodes CDR1 MDHEN and CDR2 SYDVKM. The CDR3 spells CASSTLVAEAFF. CDR3 nucleotide sequence: TGTGCCAGCAGTACCTTAGTTGCTGAAGCTTTCTTT.

The chain employs TRBV4-1 and TRBJ1-1, with 9 nucleotides matching TRBD1. Germline CDR1 and CDR2: MGHRA and YSYEKL. The trim removed 0 bases at V and 8 bases at J, leaving 1 base unmatched. This CDR3 has 13 amino acids. As DNA, the CDR3 is TGCGCCAGCAGCCAAGAAGGACAGGGGGAAGCTTTCTTT. It encodes CASSQEGQGEAFF.

This chain links TRBV6-1 with TRBJ2-3; 7 bases line up with TRBD2. Germline lookup yields CDR1 MNHNS and CDR2 SASEGT. The CDR3 spans 15 residues. Unmatched junction bases numbered 6, after V lost 6 bases and J lost 0 bases. Written as DNA, the CDR3 is TGTGCCAGCAGCCGGGGGGACCCTAGCACAGATACGCAGTATTTT. It translates to CASSRGDPSTDTQYF.

This clone appeared once. The chain combines TRBV5-1 with TRBJ2-5; 8 nucleotides agree with TRBD1. The CDR3 is made up of 14 amino acids. CDR1 SGHRS and CDR2 YFSETQ come from the germline V gene. Germline trimming cut 4 bases from V and 2 bases from J; bases unmatched to any gene: 4. The CDR3 sequence: CASSLRTGQETQYF. The CDR3 coding sequence is TGCGCCAGCAGCCTAAGGACAGGGCAAGAGACCCAGTACTTC. Drawing the rest from reference TRBV5-1 and TRBJ2-5, the complete variable domain is KAGVTQTPRYLIKTRGQQVTLSCSPISGHRSVSWYQQTPGQGLQFLFEYFSETQRNKGNFPGRFSGRQFSNSRSEMNVSTLELGDSALYLCASSLRTGQETQYFGPGTRLLVL.

This chain links TRBV7-2 with TRBJ2-1; 10 bases fit TRBD2. V was clipped by 5 bases and J by 7 bases; unmatched bases: 8. Germline V gene sequence: CDR1 SGHTA, CDR2 FQGNSA. The CDR3 loop spans 15 amino acids. This chain's CDR3 is CASSPDSGGVNEQFF. For the CDR3, the DNA is TGTGCCAGCAGCCCAGACAGCGGGGGGGTAAATGAGCAGTTCTTC.

The V gene is TRBV11-2, the J gene TRBJ2-3; 11 bases fit TRBD2. The germline V gene has CDR1 SGHAT and CDR2 FQNNGV. The CDR3 has 18 amino acids. After removal of 5 bases from V and 3 bases from J, the junction contained 13 bases not matched to a gene. CDR3: CASSPGISSGGRTDTQYF. The CDR3 DNA reads as TGTGCCAGCAGCCCAGGGATCTCTAGCGGGGGGAGGACAGATACGCAGTATTTT.

This clone turned up a few times. The chain is built from TRBV15 and TRBJ2-1; D possibly corresponds to TRBD1 (5 bases). The CDR3 consists of 13 residues. The germline V gene has CDR1 LNHNV and CDR2 YYDKDF (reference sequence). V was shortened by 1 base and J by 7 bases, with 8 bases between the two germline ends. The CDR3 protein is CATSRGQGNEQFF. The CDR3 DNA reads as TGTGCCACCAGCAGAGGCCAGGGTAATGAGCAGTTCTTC.

V and J are TRBV7-6 and TRBJ2-5; D is possibly TRBD2 (6 bases). This CDR3 region has 13 residues. Trimming took 4 bases from V and 1 from J, leaving 7 bases between them. The germline V gene encodes CDR1 SGHVS and CDR2 FNYEAQ. CDR3 in DNA: TGTGCCAGCAGCTGGGACTTCCAAGAGACCCAGTACTTC. It yields the protein CASSWDFQETQYF.

In its sample, this clone was seen a few times. The chain has TRBV19 and TRBJ2-6; a weak D match, TRBD1 (5 bases). CDR3 size: 17 residues. Germline CDR1 reads LNHDA; CDR2 reads SQIVND (reference sequence). Trimming cost V 6 bases and J 0 bases, with 15 bases left between them. CDR3 in DNA: TGTGCCAGTAGCCGAGGACAAACCGTCTCTGGGGCCAACGTCCTGACTTTC. This gives the protein CASSRGQTVSGANVLTF.

V usage is TRBV15 and J usage is TRBJ1-4; TRBD1 matches at 9 bases. V gave up 3 bases and J gave up 1 base; unmatched junction bases: 0. The V gene's germline CDR1 is LNHNV and CDR2 YYDKDF (reference sequence). The CDR3 loop spans 15 amino acids. CDR3 loop: CATSRTGGTNEKLFF. The CDR3 region has the DNA TGTGCCACCAGCAGGACAGGGGGAACTAATGAAAAACTGTTTTTT. Combining the CDR3 with reference TRBV15 and TRBJ1-4 gives the whole variable domain DAMVIQNPRYQVTQFGKPVTLSCSQTLNHNVMYWYQQKSSQAPKLLFHYYDKDFNNEADTPDNFQSRRPNTSFCFLDIRSPGLGDTAMYLCATSRTGGTNEKLFFGSGTQLSVL.

V usage is TRBV6-5 and J usage is TRBJ2-1; 7 nucleotides align to TRBD2. Germline V lookup: CDR1 MNHEY, CDR2 SVGAGI. CDR3 length: 11 amino acids. After removal of 4 bases from V and 9 bases from J, the junction contained 0 bases not matched to a gene. Written as DNA, the CDR3 is TGTGCCAGCAGTTGGGGGGGTGAGCAGTTCTTC. Translating it yields CASSWGGEQFF.

This chain connects TRBV2 to TRBJ1-6, with TRBD1 identical over 7 bases. Unmatched junction bases numbered 13, after V lost 3 bases and J lost 8 bases. The CDR3 loop spans 17 amino acids. CDR1 and CDR2 (germline): SNHLY, FYNNEI. CDR3 nucleotides: TGTGCCAGCAGTGATGTGGTCAGGGGGGCCCGACATTCACCCCTCCACTTT. Amino acids: CASSDVVRGARHSPLHF. The whole variable domain, filled in from reference TRBV2 and TRBJ1-6, reads EPEVTQTPSHQVTQMGQEVILRCVPISNHLYFYWYRQILGQKVEFLVSFYNNEISEKSEIFDDQFSVERPDGSNFTLKIRSTKLEDSAMYFCASSDVVRGARHSPLHFGNGTRLTVT.

The chain joins TRBV28 to TRBJ1-1; D unresolved. Germline CDR1 is MDHEN and CDR2 is SYDVKM. The CDR3 is 14 amino acids. With 1 base removed from V and 1 base from J, the gap between germline ends came to 7 bases. The DNA for the CDR3 is TGTGCCAGCAGTTTATTCACGGGGAACACTGAAGCTTTCTTT. Translation: CASSLFTGNTEAFF.

This chain links TRBV9 with TRBJ2-7, with TRBD2 identical over 10 bases. The CDR3 sequence is 16 residues long. V shed 0 bases and J 4 bases; nucleotides not matched to a gene: 7. Per germline, CDR1 SGDLS and CDR2 YYNGEE. In DNA form, the CDR3 reads TGTGCCAGCAGCGTAGGAAGCGGGGGGGCTCAATACGAGCAGTACTTC. It translates to CASSVGSGGAQYEQYF.

This clone appeared once. This chain links TRBV7-2 with TRBJ2-7; 9 positions match TRBD2. The ends lost 6 bases at V and 4 bases at J; junction bases unmatched: 10. Germline assignment: CDR1 SGHTA and CDR2 FQGNSA. This CDR3 contains 15 residues. This CDR3 reads CASRAGSGGKYEQYF. CDR3 bases: TGTGCCAGCAGAGCTGGTAGCGGGGGAAAATACGAGCAGTACTTC.

This chain connects TRBV11-2 to TRBJ1-2; D uncertain. The CDR3 loop spans 14 amino acids. V was cut by 0 bases and J by 4 bases, with 9 bases left in between. From germline, CDR1 is SGHAT and CDR2 FQNNGV. The CDR3 DNA sequence: TGTGCCAGCAGCTTAGACGGGAACCTCTATGGCTACACCTTC. It yields the protein CASSLDGNLYGYTF.

This clone occurred once. This sequence joins TRBV9 and TRBJ1-4, with D tentatively TRBD1 (6 bases). Between the trimmed V and J ends, which lost 6 bases and 3 bases, there was a span of 12 bases. Germline V lookup: CDR1 SGDLS, CDR2 YYNGEE. The CDR3 sequence is 14 residues long. The chain's CDR3 is CASTQGLANEKLFF. CDR3 sequence (DNA): TGTGCCAGCACCCAGGGGTTAGCTAATGAAAAACTGTTTTTT.

This chain connects TRBV30 to TRBJ1-6; 7 nucleotides agree with TRBD1. The J segment lost 5 bases and the V segment lost 4 bases, leaving 2 bases of the junction unmatched. The CDR3 runs 13 residues. The germline CDR1 and CDR2 sequences are GTSNPN and SVGIG (reference sequence). DNA of the CDR3: TGTGCCTGGACGGGACAGAATAATTCACCCCTCCACTTT. Its protein is CAWTGQNNSPLHF.

The chain recombines TRBV7-6 with TRBJ2-2; 10 bases fit TRBD2. Germline V gene sequence: CDR1 SGHVS, CDR2 FNYEAQ. V gave up 2 bases and J gave up 1 base; unmatched junction bases: 10. The CDR3 has 19 amino acids. In DNA form, the CDR3 reads TGTGCCAGCAGCTTAAATGCGGGTAGCGGGGGGCAGAACACCGGGGAGCTGTTTTTT. This gives the protein CASSLNAGSGGQNTGELFF.

This chain joins TRBV29-1 and TRBJ1-1; TRBD1 matches at 7 bases. The CDR3 consists of 14 residues. With 6 bases clipped from V and 2 bases from J, the junction kept 9 bases outside the gene matches. Germline V CDR1 and CDR2: SQVTM, ANQGSEA. CDR3 DNA: TGCAGCGTCCGCCCACGACAGGGAAACACTGAAGCTTTCTTT. Its protein product is CSVRPRQGNTEAFF.

V usage is TRBV30 and J usage is TRBJ2-1; TRBD1 agrees at 8 bases. The length of the CDR3 is 15 residues. V was clipped by 0 bases and J by 6 bases; unmatched bases: 7. CDR1 is GTSNPN and CDR2 is SVGIG in the germline V gene (reference sequence). In DNA, the CDR3 is TGTGCCTGGAGTGTATTAGAAACAGGGGGCAATGAGCAGTTCTTC. This sequence encodes CAWSVLETGGNEQFF. Full variable domain (remainder filled in from reference TRBV30 and TRBJ2-1): SQTIHQWPATLVQPVGSPLSLECTVEGTSNPNLYWYRQAAGRGLQLLFYSVGIGQISSEVPQNLSASRPQDRQFILSSKKLLLSDSGFYLCAWSVLETGGNEQFFGPGTRLTVL.

J is TRBJ1-3 and V is TRBV2; 7 bases agree with TRBD1. This CDR3 region has 14 residues. Germline assignment: CDR1 SNHLY and CDR2 FYNNEI. J lost 0 bases, V lost 4 bases, and 0 bases had no gene match. As DNA, the CDR3 is TGTGCCAGCAGTGGACAGGGCTCTGGAAACACCATATATTTT. The encoded protein is CASSGQGSGNTIYF.

The table lists this clone with a few counts. This sequence joins TRBV27 and TRBJ1-2; D gene unclear. V was clipped by 0 bases and J by 4 bases, with 6 bases between them. The CDR3 is 13 amino acids. The germline gives CDR1 MNHEY, CDR2 SMNVEV (reference sequence). Here the CDR3 DNA reads TGTGCCAGCAGTTTATCGATGAGCTATGGCTACACCTTC. Its translation is CASSLSMSYGYTF.